These 7 T cell receptor beta chains were sequenced from one sample in a study of T cell responses to AZD1222 COVID-19 vaccine. Assay: immunoSEQ multiplex PCR; the TCRdb copy retains only in-frame clones and omits some. This sample yields 150,000 to 200,000 clones, of which about 86% are seen a single time; under 14% belongs to the top ten. The specimen comprised peripheral blood, sampled 28 days after the second AZD1222 dose. The receptor set was obtained from an adult who received the AZD1222 COVID-19 vaccine.

This clone was counted between two and nine times. The J gene is TRBJ2-7, the V gene TRBV19, with TRBD1 matching over 10 bases. J gave up 0 bases and V 11 bases, and 4 bases lay outside the gene matches. The V gene's germline CDR1 is LNHDA and CDR2 SQIVND (reference sequence). The CDR3 totals 13 residues. The CDR3 nucleotides are TGTGCCGTGGGGGACAGGGGCTCCTACGAGCAGTACTTC. Translated, it gives CAVGDRGSYEQYF. Supplemented by reference TRBV19 and TRBJ2-7, the full variable domain reads DGGITQSPKYLFRKEGQNVTLSCEQNLNHDAMYWYRQDPGQGLRLIYYSQIVNDFQKGDIAEGYSVSREKKESFPLTVTSAQKNPTAFYLCAVGDRGSYEQYFGPGTRLTVT.

The rearrangement links TRBV19 to TRBJ2-7, with 7 bases that match TRBD1. CDR1 and CDR2 (germline): LNHDA, SQIVND (reference sequence). The CDR3 sequence is 15 residues long. Germline trimming cut 5 bases from V and 3 bases from J; bases unmatched to any gene: 10. The CDR3 DNA reads as TGTGCCAGTAGTCCCGGAGAGGGGGCCCTCTACGAGCAGTACTTC. It codes for CASSPGEGALYEQYF.

This chain uses TRBV19 with TRBJ1-4; D is uncertain. Germline V CDR1 and CDR2: LNHDA, SQIVND (reference sequence). The CDR3 has 14 amino acids. Trimming cost V 7 bases and J 0 bases, with 9 bases left between them. Here the CDR3 DNA reads TGTGCCAGTAAAAAAGATGCAACTAATGAAAAACTGTTTTTT. This codes for CASKKDATNEKLFF.

The CDR3 DNA follows: TGTGCCAGCAGTTACGAGGGAGGGCTGGGAAAACTGTTTTTT. Protein sequence: CASSYEGGLGKLFF. This chain connects TRBV6-5 to TRBJ1-4; D gene unclear. Deletions cut 2 bases from V and 10 bases from J, with 14 bases between. Germline V gene lookup returns CDR1 MNHEY and CDR2 SVGAGI. The CDR3 is 14 residues long.

CDR3: CASSPRIDDEQFF. Here the CDR3 DNA reads TGTGCCAGCAGCCCGCGGATTGACGATGAGCAGTTCTTC. V usage is TRBV7-9 and J usage is TRBJ2-1; no definite D call. V lost 5 bases and J 8 bases, leaving 13 bases between the germline ends. The V gene's germline CDR1 is SEHNR and CDR2 FQNEAQ (reference sequence). The CDR3 length is 13 residues.

This rearrangement joins TRBV19 to TRBJ1-2; 7 nucleotides line up with TRBD1. Looked up from germline, CDR1 is LNHDA and CDR2 is SQIVND (reference sequence). The CDR3 extends over 15 amino acids. Trimming took 3 bases from V and 1 from J; bases not matched to a gene: 5. The CDR3 DNA follows: TGTGCCAGTAGTATCTCGCAGGGGGGTAACTATGGCTACACCTTC. Residues: CASSISQGGNYGYTF.

The V and J genes are TRBV5-1 and TRBJ2-2; possible D gene TRBD1, 6 bases. This CDR3 contains 13 residues. Germline CDR1 and CDR2: SGHRS and YFSETQ. V was trimmed by 4 bases and J by 6 bases, leaving 10 bases between them. CDR3 loop: CASSTEGAGELFF. DNA for the CDR3: TGCGCCAGCAGCACCGAGGGGGCCGGGGAGCTGTTTTTT.